This is a list of T cell receptor beta chains from one sample in a study of PD-1 and CTLA-4 blockade in melanoma. TCRdb's copy holds only in-frame clones and misses some; the assay was immunoSEQ multiplex PCR. Of roughly 30,000 clones listed, roughly nine tenths are singletons. The material sequenced was CD8+ T cells from peripheral blood, taken before anti-PD-1 treatment. These receptors came from a human donor with melanoma. CDR3s include the opening cysteine and the closing phenylalanine or tryptophan. Each record gives: J gene, clone size, V gene, D gene, CDR3 DNA, CDR3 protein. D genes are given only for firm matches. Clone size, where shown, is once, few, many, or a class for clones that have expanded.

j_gene: TRBJ1-1
abundance: NA
v_gene: TRBV5-6
d_gene: NA
CDR3nt: TGTGCCAGCAGCTTGGGGCAGTCAGGAACTGAAGCTTTCTTT
CDR3aa: CASSLGQSGTEAFF

j_gene: TRBJ2-2
abundance: NA
v_gene: TRBV27
d_gene: NA
CDR3nt: TGTGCCAGCAGTTTAGCGGAGGCCGGGGAGCTGTTTTTT
CDR3aa: CASSLAEAGELFF

j_gene: TRBJ1-4
abundance: NA
v_gene: TRBV3-1/TRBV3-2
d_gene: NA
CDR3nt: TGTGCCAGCAGCCAAGATTTCGACGCCCCAACTAATGAAAAACTGTTTTTT
CDR3aa: CASSQDFDAPTNEKLFF

j_gene: TRBJ2-7
abundance: NA
v_gene: TRBV7-9
d_gene: TRBD1
CDR3nt: TGTGCCAGCAGCCGTACGGGACAGCCGAGCTCCTACGAGCAGTACTTC
CDR3aa: CASSRTGQPSSYEQYF

j_gene: TRBJ1-5
abundance: few
v_gene: TRBV15
d_gene: TRBD1
CDR3nt: TGTGCCACCAGTGACCGGGACAGGGACCAGCCCCAGCATTTT
CDR3aa: CATSDRDRDQPQHF

j_gene: TRBJ2-2
abundance: NA
v_gene: TRBV5-1
d_gene: NA
CDR3nt: TGCGCCAGCAGCTCAACCAGGGTAGAGACCGGGGAGCTGTTTTTT
CDR3aa: CASSSTRVETGELFF

j_gene: TRBJ1-5
abundance: NA
v_gene: TRBV6-5
d_gene: NA
CDR3nt: TGTGCCAGCAGGGCAGGGTTCGGTCAGCCCCAGCATTTT
CDR3aa: CASRAGFGQPQHF

j_gene: TRBJ2-5
abundance: once
v_gene: TRBV28
d_gene: NA
CDR3nt: TGTGCCAGCAGTTTCTCCTCACTCGGGGAGACCCAGTACTTC
CDR3aa: CASSFSSLGETQYF

j_gene: TRBJ2-7
abundance: few
v_gene: TRBV28
d_gene: NA
CDR3nt: TGTGCCAGCAGCCCGACCCTGGAGGCCTCCTACGAGCAGTACTTC
CDR3aa: CASSPTLEASYEQYF

j_gene: TRBJ1-2
abundance: NA
v_gene: TRBV6-2/TRBV6-3
d_gene: NA
CDR3nt: TGTGCCAGCAGTTACGCCACGTGGAGTAACTATGGCTACACCTTC
CDR3aa: CASSYATWSNYGYTF

j_gene: TRBJ1-6
abundance: NA
v_gene: TRBV11-2
d_gene: TRBD1
CDR3nt: TGTGCCAGCAGTGGGACAGCCCCCGGGGATAATTCACCCCTCCACTTT
CDR3aa: CASSGTAPGDNSPLHF

j_gene: TRBJ1-2
abundance: NA
v_gene: TRBV19
d_gene: NA
CDR3nt: TGTGCCAGTGACGGGTTATACTATGGCTACACCTTC
CDR3aa: CASDGLYYGYTF

j_gene: TRBJ2-7
abundance: NA
v_gene: TRBV7-9
d_gene: TRBD2
CDR3nt: TGTGCCAGCAGTTTAACTAGCGAGACCTCCTACGAGCAGTACTTC
CDR3aa: CASSLTSETSYEQYF

j_gene: TRBJ1-6
abundance: NA
v_gene: TRBV5-8
d_gene: NA
CDR3nt: TGTGCCAGCACCTATCCACCCCTCCACTTT
CDR3aa: CASTYPPLHF

j_gene: TRBJ2-3
abundance: NA
v_gene: TRBV10-2
d_gene: TRBD2
CDR3nt: TGCGCCAGCAGTGAGTTTGGACTAGCGGGGCGCACAGATACGCAGTATTTT
CDR3aa: CASSEFGLAGRTDTQYF

j_gene: TRBJ2-7
abundance: NA
v_gene: TRBV15
d_gene: NA
CDR3nt: TGTGCCACCAGCAGAGATGGTTACGAGCAGTACTTC
CDR3aa: CATSRDGYEQYF

j_gene: TRBJ1-1
abundance: NA
v_gene: TRBV19
d_gene: NA
CDR3nt: TGTGCCAGTAGTAAAACGGACTGGGCTGAAGCTTTCTTT
CDR3aa: CASSKTDWAEAFF

j_gene: TRBJ2-3
abundance: NA
v_gene: TRBV24-1
d_gene: TRBD2
CDR3nt: TGTGCCACCAGGGGTAGCGGGAGTATCGCCCAGTATTTT
CDR3aa: CATRGSGSIAQYF

j_gene: TRBJ2-3
abundance: once
v_gene: TRBV10-1
d_gene: NA
CDR3nt: TGCGCCAGCAGTTACGGGACCCTCAGCACAGATACGCAGTATTTT
CDR3aa: CASSYGTLSTDTQYF

j_gene: TRBJ2-1
abundance: NA
v_gene: TRBV6-5
d_gene: TRBD2
CDR3nt: TGTGCCAGCGGGGGGGAGATGGCGGACTTCTTC
CDR3aa: CASGGEMADFF

j_gene: TRBJ1-5
abundance: NA
v_gene: TRBV28
d_gene: NA
CDR3nt: TGTGCCAGCAGTTTCCGACCCAGCAATCAGCCCCAGCATTTT
CDR3aa: CASSFRPSNQPQHF

j_gene: TRBJ2-1
abundance: NA
v_gene: TRBV4-1
d_gene: TRBD2
CDR3nt: TGCGCCAGCAGCTTAGCGGGAGTTCGCTCCTACAATGAGCAGTTCTTC
CDR3aa: CASSLAGVRSYNEQFF

j_gene: TRBJ2-7
abundance: NA
v_gene: TRBV10-3
d_gene: NA
CDR3nt: TGTGCCATCAGTGAGTCCGGGACCTTAAGAGGCGAGCAGTACTTC
CDR3aa: CAISESGTLRGEQYF

j_gene: TRBJ2-2
abundance: NA
v_gene: TRBV11-2
d_gene: TRBD2
CDR3nt: TGTGCCAGCAGCTTAGAATGGCGAATAGCGGGAGGGTTCGGGGAGCTGTTTTTT
CDR3aa: CASSLEWRIAGGFGELFF

j_gene: TRBJ1-2
abundance: NA
v_gene: TRBV7-8
d_gene: TRBD1
CDR3nt: TGTGCCAGCAGCCCCAGGACAGGGGGTGGCTACACCTTC
CDR3aa: CASSPRTGGGYTF

j_gene: TRBJ1-1
abundance: NA
v_gene: TRBV19
d_gene: NA
CDR3nt: TGTGCCAGTAGTGTCGGGGGCGTGGACACTGAAGCTTTCTTT
CDR3aa: CASSVGGVDTEAFF

j_gene: TRBJ1-6
abundance: NA
v_gene: TRBV30
d_gene: TRBD1
CDR3nt: TGTGCCTGGGAGGGGACAGGAGATTCACCCCTCCACTTT
CDR3aa: CAWEGTGDSPLHF

j_gene: TRBJ2-1
abundance: NA
v_gene: TRBV9
d_gene: NA
CDR3nt: TGTGCCAGCAACCGTTACGGCGGCTCCTACAATGAGCAGTTCTTC
CDR3aa: CASNRYGGSYNEQFF

j_gene: TRBJ2-2
abundance: NA
v_gene: TRBV20-1
d_gene: NA
CDR3nt: TGCAGTGCTAGTTTAATAGGGAACGCCGGGGAGCTGTTTTTT
CDR3aa: CSASLIGNAGELFF

j_gene: TRBJ2-5
abundance: NA
v_gene: TRBV28
d_gene: TRBD2
CDR3nt: TGTGCCAGCAGTTTGACACTAGCGGGGGGAACACAAGAGACCCAGTACTTC
CDR3aa: CASSLTLAGGTQETQYF

j_gene: TRBJ2-7
abundance: NA
v_gene: TRBV15
d_gene: NA
CDR3nt: TGTGCCACCAGCAGAGTCCGGTCCGAGCAGTACTTC
CDR3aa: CATSRVRSEQYF

j_gene: TRBJ1-3
abundance: NA
v_gene: TRBV6-5
d_gene: NA
CDR3nt: TGTGCCAGCAGTTTGACCCTAAACTCTGGAAACACCATATATTTT
CDR3aa: CASSLTLNSGNTIYF

j_gene: TRBJ1-1
abundance: once
v_gene: TRBV9
d_gene: NA
CDR3nt: TGTGCCAGCAGCGTAGAAGGGGAGACTGAAGCTTTCTTT
CDR3aa: CASSVEGETEAFF

j_gene: TRBJ2-2
abundance: once
v_gene: TRBV28
d_gene: NA
CDR3nt: TGTGCCAGCAGTTTTTTGCAACTGAACACCGGGGAGCTGTTTTTT
CDR3aa: CASSFLQLNTGELFF

j_gene: TRBJ1-5
abundance: NA
v_gene: TRBV9
d_gene: NA
CDR3nt: TGTGCCAGCAGCCCAGAGGGGGGGCATAGCAATCAGCCCCAGCATTTT
CDR3aa: CASSPEGGHSNQPQHF

j_gene: TRBJ1-2
abundance: NA
v_gene: TRBV4-2
d_gene: NA
CDR3nt: TGTGCCAGCAGCCAAGATAAGCCAGGCTCCTATGGCTACACCTTC
CDR3aa: CASSQDKPGSYGYTF

j_gene: TRBJ2-7
abundance: NA
v_gene: TRBV14
d_gene: NA
CDR3nt: TGTGCCAGCAGCCAGGTCTGGGTAGCGCGGGGCTCCTACGAGCAGTACTTC
CDR3aa: CASSQVWVARGSYEQYF

j_gene: TRBJ2-5
abundance: NA
v_gene: TRBV18
d_gene: TRBD2
CDR3nt: TGTGCCAGCTCACCTTTATCCGCGGGGGAAGAGACCCAGTACTTC
CDR3aa: CASSPLSAGEETQYF

j_gene: TRBJ1-1
abundance: NA
v_gene: TRBV29-1
d_gene: NA
CDR3nt: TGCAGTGTAGGGAACACTGAAGCTTTCTTT
CDR3aa: CSVGNTEAFF

j_gene: TRBJ2-1
abundance: NA
v_gene: TRBV19
d_gene: NA
CDR3nt: TGTGCCAGTAGTAGGACCGGCGAGGAGGTATATGAGCAGTTCTTC
CDR3aa: CASSRTGEEVYEQFF

j_gene: TRBJ2-7
abundance: NA
v_gene: TRBV5-6
d_gene: NA
CDR3nt: TGTGCCAGCAGCTTCCCGGGGACCTACGAGCAGTACTTC
CDR3aa: CASSFPGTYEQYF

j_gene: TRBJ2-5
abundance: NA
v_gene: TRBV4-1
d_gene: NA
CDR3nt: TGCGCCAGCAGCCAAGAAGCCGTGGGACCAGAGACCCAGTACTTC
CDR3aa: CASSQEAVGPETQYF

j_gene: TRBJ1-5
abundance: NA
v_gene: TRBV5-1
d_gene: TRBD1
CDR3nt: TGCGCCAGCAGCTTAGACAGGGCTGGTCAGCCCCAGCATTTT
CDR3aa: CASSLDRAGQPQHF

j_gene: TRBJ2-1
abundance: NA
v_gene: TRBV27
d_gene: TRBD2
CDR3nt: TGTGCCAGCAGCCCCGACCATCTAGCGGGAGGTGTAGATGAGCAGTTCTTC
CDR3aa: CASSPDHLAGGVDEQFF

j_gene: TRBJ2-1
abundance: NA
v_gene: TRBV15
d_gene: TRBD2
CDR3nt: TGTGCCACCAGCAGAGTAGCGGACAGTTCAGGGCTAGCGGGCCTCAATGAGCAGTTCTTC
CDR3aa: CATSRVADSSGLAGLNEQFF

j_gene: TRBJ2-7
abundance: NA
v_gene: TRBV13
d_gene: NA
CDR3nt: TGTGCCAGCAGCTTCGCCACCTCCTACGAGCAGTACTTC
CDR3aa: CASSFATSYEQYF

j_gene: TRBJ1-3
abundance: NA
v_gene: TRBV7-8
d_gene: NA
CDR3nt: TGTGCCAGCAGCTGGTGGACGACAGAAGACTCTGGAAACACCATATATTTT
CDR3aa: CASSWWTTEDSGNTIYF

j_gene: TRBJ1-2
abundance: once
v_gene: TRBV7-9
d_gene: NA
CDR3nt: TGTGCCAGCAGCTTAGGCACCGACCCGTATGGCTACACCTTC
CDR3aa: CASSLGTDPYGYTF

j_gene: TRBJ1-2
abundance: few
v_gene: TRBV4-1
d_gene: TRBD1
CDR3nt: TGCGCCAGCAGCCCCACGACAGGGCATGACTATGGCTACACCTTC
CDR3aa: CASSPTTGHDYGYTF